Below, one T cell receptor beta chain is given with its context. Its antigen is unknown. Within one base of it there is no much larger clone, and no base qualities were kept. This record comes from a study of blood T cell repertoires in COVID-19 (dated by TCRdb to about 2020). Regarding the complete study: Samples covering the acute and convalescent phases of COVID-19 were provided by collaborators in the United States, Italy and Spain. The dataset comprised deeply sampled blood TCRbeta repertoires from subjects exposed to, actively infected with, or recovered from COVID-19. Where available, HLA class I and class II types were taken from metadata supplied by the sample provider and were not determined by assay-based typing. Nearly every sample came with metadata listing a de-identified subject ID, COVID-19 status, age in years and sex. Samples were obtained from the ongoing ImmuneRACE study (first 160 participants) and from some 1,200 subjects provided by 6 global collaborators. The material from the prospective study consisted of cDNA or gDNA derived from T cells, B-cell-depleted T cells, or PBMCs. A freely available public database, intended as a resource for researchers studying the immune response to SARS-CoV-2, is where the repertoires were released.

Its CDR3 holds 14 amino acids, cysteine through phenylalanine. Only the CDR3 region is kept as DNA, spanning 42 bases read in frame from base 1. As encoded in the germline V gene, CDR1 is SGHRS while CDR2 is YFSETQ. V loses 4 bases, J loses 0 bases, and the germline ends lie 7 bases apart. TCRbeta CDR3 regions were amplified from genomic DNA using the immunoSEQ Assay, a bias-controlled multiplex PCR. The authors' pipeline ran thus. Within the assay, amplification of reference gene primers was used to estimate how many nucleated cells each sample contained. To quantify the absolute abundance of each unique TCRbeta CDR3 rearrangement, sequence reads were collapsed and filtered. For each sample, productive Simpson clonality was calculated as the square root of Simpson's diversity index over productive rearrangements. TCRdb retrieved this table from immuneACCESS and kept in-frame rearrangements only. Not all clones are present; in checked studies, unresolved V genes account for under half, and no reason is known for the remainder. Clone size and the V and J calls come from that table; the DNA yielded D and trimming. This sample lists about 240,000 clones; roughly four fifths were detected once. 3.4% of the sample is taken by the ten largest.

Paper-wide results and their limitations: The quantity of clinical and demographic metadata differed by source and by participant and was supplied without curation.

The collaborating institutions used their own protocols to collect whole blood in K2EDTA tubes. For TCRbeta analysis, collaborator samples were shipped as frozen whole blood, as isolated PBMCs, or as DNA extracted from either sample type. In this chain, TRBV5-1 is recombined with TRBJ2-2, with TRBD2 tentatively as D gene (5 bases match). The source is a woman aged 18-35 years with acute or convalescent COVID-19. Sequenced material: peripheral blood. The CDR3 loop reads CASSNGANTGELFF. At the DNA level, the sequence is TGCGCCAGCAGCAACGGGGCGAACACCGGGGAGCTGTTTTTT.